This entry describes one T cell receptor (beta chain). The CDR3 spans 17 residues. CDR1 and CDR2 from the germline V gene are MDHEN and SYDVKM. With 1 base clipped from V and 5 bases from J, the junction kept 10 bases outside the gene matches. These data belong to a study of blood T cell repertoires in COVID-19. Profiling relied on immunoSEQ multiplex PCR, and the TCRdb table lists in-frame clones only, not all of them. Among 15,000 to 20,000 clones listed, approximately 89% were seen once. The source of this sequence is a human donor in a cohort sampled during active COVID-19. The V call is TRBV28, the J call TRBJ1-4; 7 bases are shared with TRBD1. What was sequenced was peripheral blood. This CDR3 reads CASSLSHRQGWNEKLFF. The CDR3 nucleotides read TGTGCCAGCAGTTTATCCCACCGACAGGGTTGGAATGAAAAACTGTTTTTT.